Presented here are 11 T cell receptor beta chains from one specimen sequenced in a study of CD8+ T cells in alopecia areata. The sequencing template was cDNA reverse transcribed from extracted RNA. The repertoire was sequenced with immunoSEQ multiplex PCR; TCRdb's copy has only in-frame clones and lacks some. The table records 150,000 to 200,000 clones, 59% of them present only once. Material: CD4+ T cells sorted from blood, obtained at week 0. These receptors originate from a human donor with alopecia areata.

This rearrangement joins TRBV13 to TRBJ2-7, with no clear D. The CDR3 runs to 14 residues. Germline values: CDR1 PRHDT, CDR2 FYEKMQ (reference sequence). The V and J ends lost 0 bases and 2 bases respectively, with 8 bases between them. This CDR3 reads CASSLGSPTYEQYF. The CDR3 DNA sequence: TGTGCCAGCAGCTTAGGATCTCCGACCTACGAGCAGTACTTC.

The chain is built from TRBV27 and TRBJ2-7; maybe TRBD1 (6 bases). The CDR3 loop spans 14 amino acids. Germline assignment: CDR1 MNHEY and CDR2 SMNVEV (reference sequence). Trimming took off 4 bases at V and 2 bases at J, with 12 bases between the two ends. As DNA, the CDR3 is TGTGCCAGCAGTTCCCAGGGGTTAGCCTACGAGCAGTACTTC. Encoded protein: CASSSQGLAYEQYF.

The chain combines TRBV15 with TRBJ1-2; 8 bases fit TRBD1. The CDR3 runs 13 residues. Germline CDR1 and CDR2: LNHNV and YYDKDF (reference sequence). The V and J ends lost 8 bases and 5 bases, in that order; junction bases with no gene match: 7. CDR3 loop: CATAAGGEYGYTF. The CDR3 nucleotides are TGTGCCACCGCGGCAGGGGGCGAATATGGCTACACCTTC.

This clone was counted only a few times. This chain links TRBV29-1 with TRBJ2-3, with 8 bases lining up with TRBD2. V was pared by 3 bases and J by 4 bases, with 3 bases of the junction left unmatched. The CDR3 runs to 13 residues. Germline V gene lookup returns CDR1 SQVTM and CDR2 ANQGSEA. The DNA of the CDR3 is TGCAGCGTTGATACCGGGGGGGCAGATACGCAGTATTTT. This sequence encodes CSVDTGGADTQYF.

The V and J genes are TRBV2 and TRBJ1-2; weak D call: TRBD1 (5 bases). The germline CDR1 and CDR2 sequences are SNHLY and FYNNEI. CDR3 length equals 14 residues. Trimming left V 3 bases short and J 5 bases short, with 13 bases between. CDR3 DNA sequence: TGTGCCAGCAGTGAGACGGGGCATCGGTATGGCTACACCTTC. It translates to CASSETGHRYGYTF.

The chain is built from TRBV7-2 and TRBJ1-2, with D possibly matching TRBD1 (5 bases). This CDR3 contains 12 residues. V was trimmed by 4 bases and J by 6 bases, leaving 9 bases between them. From germline, CDR1 is SGHTA and CDR2 FQGNSA. The CDR3 here is CASSSGLDGYTF. The CDR3 nucleotides read TGTGCCAGCAGCTCAGGGCTTGATGGCTACACCTTC.

This clone turned up a few times. The conserved phenylalanine or tryptophan normally closing the CDR3 is absent here, so this likely arose from a read error. The limits of the CDR3 on the DNA are not certain, so only TCRdb's listed CDR3 is given. The gene calls are TRBV28 and TRBJ1-1; the table names TRBD1, a call not compared with the DNA. The CDR3 is 12 amino acids long, termini counted. Germline values: CDR1 MDHEN, CDR2 SYDVKM. CDR3 residues: CASNKNGRELLL.

This rearrangement joins TRBV4-1 to TRBJ1-1; D remains ambiguous. CDR1 MGHRA and CDR2 YSYEKL come from the germline V gene. The CDR3 contains 15 residues. V was pared by 3 bases and J by 0 bases, with 11 bases between. The CDR3 region is CASSHRTPLNTEAFF. As DNA, the CDR3 is TGCGCCAGCAGCCACCGCACGCCATTGAACACTGAAGCTTTCTTT.

This sequence joins TRBV5-4 and TRBJ2-2; TRBD2 aligns across 9 bases. This CDR3 has 16 amino acids. After removal of 2 bases from V and 1 base from J, the junction contained 3 bases not matched to a gene. Per the germline V gene, CDR1 is SGHNT and CDR2 is YYREEE (reference sequence). CDR3 bases: TGTGCCAGCAGCTTTCCTAGCGGGGAGAACACCGGGGAGCTGTTTTTT. Encoded protein: CASSFPSGENTGELFF. Filled out from reference TRBV5-4 and TRBJ2-2, the complete variable domain reads ETGVTQSPTHLIKTRGQQVTLRCSSQSGHNTVSWYQQALGQGPQFIFQYYREEENGRGNFPPRFSGLQFPNYSSELNVNALELDDSALYLCASSFPSGENTGELFFGEGSRLTVL.

This clone was recorded once. V is TRBV27 and J is TRBJ1-3, with TRBD1 as a possible D gene (5 bases). Germline V CDR1 and CDR2: MNHEY, SMNVEV (reference sequence). The CDR3 is 15 residues long. Trimming removed 5 bases at V and 0 bases at J, with 11 bases between. DNA for the CDR3: TGTGCCAGCAGTGCCCAGGGATTCTCTGGAAACACCATATATTTT. This codes for CASSAQGFSGNTIYF.

The gene calls are TRBV19 and TRBJ2-1; possible D gene TRBD2, 7 bases. In germline, CDR1 is LNHDA, CDR2 SQIVND (reference sequence). The CDR3 covers 16 residues. Trimming left V 5 bases short and J 6 bases short, with 20 bases between. The CDR3 loop reads CASSGGAGAIFNEQFF. The CDR3, as DNA: TGTGCCAGTAGTGGGGGCGCGGGGGCAATATTCAATGAGCAGTTCTTC.